This TCR beta chain was sequenced during a study of cytomegalovirus exposure and HLA in healthy donors. Primers included in the PCR were 60 Vbeta and 13 Jbeta primers. TCRdb's table, derived via immunoSEQ multiplex PCR, lists solely in-frame clones and lacks some. The sample has about 140,000 clones, 75% to 90% seen once. Findings and caveats of the study: Most of the TCR beta V segments (in an earlier analysis) were productive either about 90% or about 30% of the time. Later work associated over 15,000 TCR beta sequences with HLA alleles at 0.05 false discovery rate.

CDR1 SQVTM and CDR2 ANQGSEA come from the germline V gene. The CDR3 is made up of 13 amino acids. V gave up 7 bases and J gave up 1 base, with 13 bases separating them. Notes on this clone: What it recognizes is unknown.

The chain combines TRBV29-1 with TRBJ1-1, with D possibly being TRBD1 (6 bases). The receptor was derived from a middle-aged man in good health and CMV-seronegative. The sample consisted of PBMCs. This chain's CDR3 is CSARQDPNTEAFF. The DNA of the CDR3 is TGCAGCGCCCGACAGGATCCGAACACTGAAGCTTTCTTT.